The present entry profiles one TCR beta chain with its context. Its target is not known. A universal primer site and UMIs were added as TCR cDNA was made by 5'RACE template switching. TCRdb independently ran MiXCR on the 5' RACE reads; one entry per CDR3 protein. The sample comprises about 400,000 distinct CDR3 sequences, around 10% of which are singletons, and more than 15% rests with the top ten. Germline assignment: CDR1 LNHDA and CDR2 SQIVND (reference sequence). The CDR3 covers 13 residues. V shed 3 bases and J shed 1 base, with 7 bases lying between them. The sample originates from a study of T cells after yellow fever vaccination. Study-level points and caveats: Clones from primary vaccination mostly reappeared after the booster (96% CD4, just over 85% CD8). Contaminants from the bulk population, in the form of abundant clonotypes, could be found in FACS-sorted repertoires. There was a small share of clonotypes that showed up in both the CD4 and CD8 compartments.

Sequences were derived from PBMCs, sampled on the day of the first yellow fever vaccination. The chain employs TRBV19 and TRBJ2-7; D remains ambiguous. The TCR was taken from a man aged 18 to 29 who received the YFV17D yellow fever vaccine. CDR3 residues: CASSISLSYEQYF. The CDR3 DNA sequence: TGTGCCAGTAGTATTTCTTTGTCCTACGAGCAGTACTTC.